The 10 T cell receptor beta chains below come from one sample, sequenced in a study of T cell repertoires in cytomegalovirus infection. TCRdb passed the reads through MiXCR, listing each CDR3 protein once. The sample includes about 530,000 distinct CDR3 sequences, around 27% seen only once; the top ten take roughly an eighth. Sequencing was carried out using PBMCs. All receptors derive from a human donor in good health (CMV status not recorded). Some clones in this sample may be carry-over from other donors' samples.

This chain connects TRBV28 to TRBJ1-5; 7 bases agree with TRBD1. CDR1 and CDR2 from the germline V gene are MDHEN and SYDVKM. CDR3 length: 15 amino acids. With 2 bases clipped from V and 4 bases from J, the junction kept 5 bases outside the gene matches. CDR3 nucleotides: TGTGCCAGCAGTTTACGGGACAGCCCGAATCAGCCCCAGCATTTT. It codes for CASSLRDSPNQPQHF.

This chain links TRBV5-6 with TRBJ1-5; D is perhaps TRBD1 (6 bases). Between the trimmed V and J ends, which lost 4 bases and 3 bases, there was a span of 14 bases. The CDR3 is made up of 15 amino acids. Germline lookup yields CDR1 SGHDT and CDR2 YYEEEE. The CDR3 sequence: CASSRGRGNNQPQHF. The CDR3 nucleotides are TGTGCCAGCAGCCGGGGAAGGGGGAACAATCAGCCCCAGCATTTT.

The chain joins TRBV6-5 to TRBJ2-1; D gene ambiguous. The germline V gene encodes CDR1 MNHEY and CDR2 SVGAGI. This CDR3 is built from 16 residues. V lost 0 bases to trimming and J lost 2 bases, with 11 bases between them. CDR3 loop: CASSYSSPSTYNEQFF. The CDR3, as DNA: TGTGCCAGCAGTTACTCATCCCCGTCAACCTACAATGAGCAGTTCTTC.

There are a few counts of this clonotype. CDR3 coding DNA: TGTGCCAGCAGTTTATTACCAGGAGCAGAGGGCTACACCTTC. Its protein is CASSLLPGAEGYTF. The rearrangement joins TRBV27 to TRBJ1-2; the D is unclear. CDR3 length: 14 amino acids. Per germline, CDR1 MNHEY and CDR2 SMNVEV (reference sequence). Trimming stripped 1 base from V and 8 bases from J, with 14 bases between.

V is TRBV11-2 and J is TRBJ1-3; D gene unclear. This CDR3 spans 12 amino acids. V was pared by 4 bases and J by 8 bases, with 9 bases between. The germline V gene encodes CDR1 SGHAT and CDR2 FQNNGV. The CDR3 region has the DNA TGTGCCAGCAGCTCGGGGTTAGACACCATATATTTT. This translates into CASSSGLDTIYF.

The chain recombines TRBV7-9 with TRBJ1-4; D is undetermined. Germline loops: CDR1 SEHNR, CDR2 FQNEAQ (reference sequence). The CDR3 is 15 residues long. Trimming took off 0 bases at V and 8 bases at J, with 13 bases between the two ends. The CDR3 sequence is CASSLATPGSEKLFF. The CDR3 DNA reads TGTGCCAGCAGCTTAGCGACCCCCGGCAGCGAAAAACTGTTTTTT.

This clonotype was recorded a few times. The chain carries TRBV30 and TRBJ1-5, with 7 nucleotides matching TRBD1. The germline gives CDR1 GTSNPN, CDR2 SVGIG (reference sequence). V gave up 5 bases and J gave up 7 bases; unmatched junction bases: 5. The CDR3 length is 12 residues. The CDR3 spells CAWDREGQPQHF. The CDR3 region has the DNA TGTGCCTGGGACAGGGAAGGACAGCCCCAGCATTTT.

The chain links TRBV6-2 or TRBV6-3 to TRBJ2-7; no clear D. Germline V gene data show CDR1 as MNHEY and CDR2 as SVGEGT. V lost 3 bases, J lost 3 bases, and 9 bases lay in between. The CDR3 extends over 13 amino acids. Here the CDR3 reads CASSYRLFYEQYV. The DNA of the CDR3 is TGTGCCAGCAGTTATCGACTCTTCTACGAGCAGTACGTC.

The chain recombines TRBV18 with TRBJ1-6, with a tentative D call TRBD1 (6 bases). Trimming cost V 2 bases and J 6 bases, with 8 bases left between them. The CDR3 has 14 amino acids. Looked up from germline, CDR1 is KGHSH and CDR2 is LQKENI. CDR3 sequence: CASSPGQSNSPLHF. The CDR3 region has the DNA TGTGCCAGCTCACCAGGACAGAGTAATTCACCCCTCCACTTT.

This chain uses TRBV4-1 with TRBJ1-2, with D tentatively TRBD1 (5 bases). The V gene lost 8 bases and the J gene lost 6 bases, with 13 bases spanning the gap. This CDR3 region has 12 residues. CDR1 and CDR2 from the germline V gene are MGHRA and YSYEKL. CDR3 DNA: TGCGCCAGCTACGGGGGGTTTGATGGCTACACCTTC. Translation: CASYGGFDGYTF.